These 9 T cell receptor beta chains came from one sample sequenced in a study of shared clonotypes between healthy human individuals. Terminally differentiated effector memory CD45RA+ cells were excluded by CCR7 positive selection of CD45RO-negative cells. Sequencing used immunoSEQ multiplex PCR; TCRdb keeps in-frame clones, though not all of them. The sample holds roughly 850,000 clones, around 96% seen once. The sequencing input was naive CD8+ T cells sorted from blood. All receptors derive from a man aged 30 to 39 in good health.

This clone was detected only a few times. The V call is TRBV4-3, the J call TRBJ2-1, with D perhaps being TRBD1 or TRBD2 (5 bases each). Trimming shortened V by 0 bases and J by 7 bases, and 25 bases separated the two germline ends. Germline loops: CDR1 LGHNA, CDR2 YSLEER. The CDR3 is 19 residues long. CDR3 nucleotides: TGCGCCAGCAGCCAAGAAAGGAGCGGTAGGAGAGTAGGGGCGAATGAGCAGTTCTTC. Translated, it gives CASSQERSGRRVGANEQFF.

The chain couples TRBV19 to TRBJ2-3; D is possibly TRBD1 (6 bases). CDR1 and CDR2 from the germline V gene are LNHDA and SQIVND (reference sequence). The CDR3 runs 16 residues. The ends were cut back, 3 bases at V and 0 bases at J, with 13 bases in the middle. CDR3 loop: CASSIPGAHSTDTQYF. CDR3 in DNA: TGTGCCAGTAGTATTCCAGGGGCGCATAGCACAGATACGCAGTATTTT. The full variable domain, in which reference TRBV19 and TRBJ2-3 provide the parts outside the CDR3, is DGGITQSPKYLFRKEGQNVTLSCEQNLNHDAMYWYRQDPGQGLRLIYYSQIVNDFQKGDIAEGYSVSREKKESFPLTVTSAQKNPTAFYLCASSIPGAHSTDTQYFGPGTRLTVL.

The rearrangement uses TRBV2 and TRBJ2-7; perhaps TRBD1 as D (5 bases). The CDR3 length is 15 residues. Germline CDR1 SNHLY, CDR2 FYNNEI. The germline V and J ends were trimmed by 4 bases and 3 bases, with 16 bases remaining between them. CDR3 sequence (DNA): TGTGCCAGCAGTGCGTGGAAGGGGCCCTACTACGAGCAGTACTTC. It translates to CASSAWKGPYYEQYF.

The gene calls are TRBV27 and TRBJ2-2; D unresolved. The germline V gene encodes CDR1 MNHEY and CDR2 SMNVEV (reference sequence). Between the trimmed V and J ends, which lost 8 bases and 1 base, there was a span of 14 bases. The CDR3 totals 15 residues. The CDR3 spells CASRYISRNTGELFF. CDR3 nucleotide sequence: TGTGCCAGCCGATATATATCGCGGAACACCGGGGAGCTGTTTTTT.

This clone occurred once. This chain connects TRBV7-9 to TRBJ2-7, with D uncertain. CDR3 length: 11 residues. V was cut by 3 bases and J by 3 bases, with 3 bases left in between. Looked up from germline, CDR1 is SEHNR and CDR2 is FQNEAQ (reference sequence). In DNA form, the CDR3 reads TGTGCCAGCAGCTTTCGCTACGAGCAGTACTTC. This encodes CASSFRYEQYF.

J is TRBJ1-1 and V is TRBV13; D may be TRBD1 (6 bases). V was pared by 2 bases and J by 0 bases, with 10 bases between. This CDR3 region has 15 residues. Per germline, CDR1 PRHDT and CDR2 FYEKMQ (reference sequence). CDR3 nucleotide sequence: TGTGCCAGCAGCTTACAGGGGTTCATGAACACTGAAGCTTTCTTT. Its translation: CASSLQGFMNTEAFF.

The CDR3: CASIGTGPGELFF. CDR3 DNA: TGTGCCAGCATTGGGACAGGTCCCGGGGAGCTGTTTTTT. The chain combines TRBV28 with TRBJ2-2; 8 positions match TRBD1. Trimming cost V 7 bases and J 6 bases; bases outside gene matches: 4. The CDR3 sequence is 13 residues long. Germline V gene sequence: CDR1 MDHEN, CDR2 SYDVKM. The full variable domain, its missing parts supplied by reference TRBV28 and TRBJ2-2, is DVKVTQSSRYLVKRTGEKVFLECVQDMDHENMFWYRQDPGLGLRLIYFSYDVKMKEKGDIPEGYSVSREKKERFSLILESASTNQTSMYLCASIGTGPGELFFGEGSRLTVL.

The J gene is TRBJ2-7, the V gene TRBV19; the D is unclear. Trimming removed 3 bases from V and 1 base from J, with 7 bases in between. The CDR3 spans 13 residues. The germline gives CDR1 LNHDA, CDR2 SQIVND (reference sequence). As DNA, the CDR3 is TGTGCCAGTAGTATTGTCAATTCCTACGAGCAGTACTTC. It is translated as CASSIVNSYEQYF.

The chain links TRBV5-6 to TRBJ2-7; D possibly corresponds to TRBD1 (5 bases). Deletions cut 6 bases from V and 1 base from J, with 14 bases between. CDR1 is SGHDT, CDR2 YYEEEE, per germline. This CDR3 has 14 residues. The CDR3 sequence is CASTVGVNSYEQYF. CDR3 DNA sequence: TGTGCCAGCACCGTAGGGGTCAATTCCTACGAGCAGTACTTC.